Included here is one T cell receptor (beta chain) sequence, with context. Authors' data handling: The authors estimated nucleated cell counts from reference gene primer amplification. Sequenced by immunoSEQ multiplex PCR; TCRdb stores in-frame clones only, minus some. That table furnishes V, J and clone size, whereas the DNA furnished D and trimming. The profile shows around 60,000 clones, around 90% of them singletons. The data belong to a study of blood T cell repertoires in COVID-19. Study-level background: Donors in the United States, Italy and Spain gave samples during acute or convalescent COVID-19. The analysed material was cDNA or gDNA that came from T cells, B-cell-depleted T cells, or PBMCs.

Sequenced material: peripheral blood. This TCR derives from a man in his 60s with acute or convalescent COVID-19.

The CDR3 coding sequence is TGTGCCACCAGTGCCCATGGGGGCCAAGGGGAGCAGTTCTTC. It yields the protein CATSAHGGQGEQFF. The chain recombines TRBV24-1 with TRBJ2-1; a weak D match, TRBD1 (6 bases). Between the trimmed V and J ends, which lost 5 bases and 10 bases, there was a span of 17 bases. Germline V gives CDR1 KGHDR, CDR2 SFDVKD. This CDR3 has 14 residues.